The 2 T cell receptor beta chains presented below share a single source sample, sequenced in a study of T-cell reconstitution after alpha-beta-depleted transplantation in children. Unique molecular identifiers were incorporated during preparation of the TCRbeta library. Each CDR3 protein gets one entry after TCRdb re-called the PCR reads with MiXCR. This table holds about 500,000 distinct CDR3 sequences, approximately 29% found once. The material was PBMCs from the stem cell graft donor, obtained from the stem cell graft. Receptor source: a human donor who donated a stem cell graft to a child with aplastic anemia.

A few counts support this clonotype. The chain couples TRBV20-1 to TRBJ2-7; the D is unclear. CDR3 length: 13 amino acids. With 2 bases removed from V and 0 bases from J, the gap between germline ends came to 8 bases. Germline CDR1 DFQATT, CDR2 SNEGSKA (reference sequence). The CDR3 is CSARSGTSYEQYV. The CDR3 DNA is TGCAGTGCTAGATCGGGTACCTCCTACGAGCAGTACGTC.

V and J are TRBV7-9 and TRBJ2-1, with D maybe TRBD2 (7 bases). This CDR3 is 14 amino acids long. In germline, CDR1 is SEHNR, CDR2 FQNEAQ (reference sequence). V lost 5 bases to trimming and J lost 7 bases, with 15 bases between them. CDR3 protein: CASSDFRGGNEQFF. For the CDR3, the DNA is TGTGCCAGCAGCGATTTCAGGGGAGGGAATGAGCAGTTCTTC.